This T cell receptor beta chain came from a study of beta chain features in type 1 diabetes. Regarding the study as a whole: Over-representation of high TCR-expressing cells was a possible consequence of cDNA sequencing. Amplification by PCR could prefer shorter templates, with the same effect in patients and controls. There was a moderate but significant shortening of TCRB CDR3s in all four CD4+ subsets of Type 1 diabetes patients. Naive, central memory and regulatory TCRB repertoires appeared more similar among patients than healthy donors.

The investigators reverse transcribed all of the isolated RNA, so they sequenced expressed TCRB transcripts. Naive, central memory and regulatory T cell samples yielded about 3.9 million reads on average. Some clones are missing from TCRdb's copy, which holds only in-frame ones; the method was immunoSEQ multiplex PCR. The profile shows some 350,000 clones, 9.6% of them singletons. This clone has ten or more counts. Its matching antigen is unknown. The sample carries other DNA sequences with the same CDR3. Germline lookup yields CDR1 MDHEN and CDR2 SYDVKM. V trimming: 5 bases; J trimming: 5 bases; junction bases outside the gene matches: 4. CDR3 length: 13 residues.

This TCR derives from a man aged 25-45 years with type 1 diabetes. The material sequenced was central memory CD4+ T cells from blood. V usage is TRBV28 and J usage is TRBJ1-2; 8 nucleotides line up with TRBD1. CDR3 sequence reads: CASSPGTGYGYTF. CDR3 coding DNA: TGTGCCAGCAGTCCCGGGACAGGTTATGGCTACACCTTC.